This T cell receptor beta chain was recorded in a study of T-cell reconstitution after alpha-beta-depleted transplantation in children. The CDR3 has 13 amino acids. The germline V gene encodes CDR1 SGHTS and CDR2 YDEGEE. V was clipped by 3 bases and J by 1 base, with 7 bases between them. This clonotype was seen ten or more times. It was with unique molecular identifiers that the TCRbeta library was prepared. Via MiXCR, TCRdb re-called the PCR reads, giving one row per CDR3 protein. The top ten hold 2% to 2.5% of the sample, which has 500,000 or so distinct CDR3 sequences, about 33% seen once. The receptor's source is a human donor who donated a stem cell graft to a child with aplastic anemia. The sample was PBMCs from the stem cell graft donor, taken from the stem cell graft. The chain joins TRBV5-8 to TRBJ1-1; D possibly corresponds to TRBD1 (5 bases). The CDR3 DNA sequence: TGTGCCAGCAGCTGGGACGGGAACACTGAAGCTTTCTTT. Its translation is CASSWDGNTEAFF.